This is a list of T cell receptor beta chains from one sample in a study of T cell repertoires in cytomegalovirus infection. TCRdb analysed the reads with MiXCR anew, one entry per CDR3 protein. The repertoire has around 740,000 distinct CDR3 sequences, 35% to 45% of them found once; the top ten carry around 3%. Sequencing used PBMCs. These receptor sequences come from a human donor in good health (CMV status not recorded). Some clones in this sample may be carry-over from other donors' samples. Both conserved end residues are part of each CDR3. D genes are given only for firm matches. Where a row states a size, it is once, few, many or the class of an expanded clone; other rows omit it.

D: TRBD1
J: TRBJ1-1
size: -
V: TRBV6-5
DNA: TGTGCCAGCAGTTACACCCGGACAGGCACTGAAGCTTTCTTT
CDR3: CASSYTRTGTEAFF

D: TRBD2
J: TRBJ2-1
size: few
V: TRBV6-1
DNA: TGTGCCAGCAGTGGGACTAGCGGGGGGTACAATGAGCAGTTCTTC
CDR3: CASSGTSGGYNEQFF

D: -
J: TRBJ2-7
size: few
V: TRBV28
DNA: TGTGCCAGCGACGCGGGCGGAGGCCCCTACGAGCAGTACTTC
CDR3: CASDAGGGPYEQYF

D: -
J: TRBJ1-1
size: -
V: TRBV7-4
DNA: TGTGCCAGCAGCATGGAGGGGGAAGCTTTCTTT
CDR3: CASSMEGEAFF

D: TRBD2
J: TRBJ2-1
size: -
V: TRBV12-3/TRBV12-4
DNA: TGTGCCAGCAGCCCTAGCGGTAACAATGAGCAGTTCTTC
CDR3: CASSPSGNNEQFF

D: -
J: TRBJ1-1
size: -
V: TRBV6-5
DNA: TGTGCCAGCAGTTACTCGAGGAGCGGGGCACCGAACACTGAAGCTTTCTTT
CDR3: CASSYSRSGAPNTEAFF

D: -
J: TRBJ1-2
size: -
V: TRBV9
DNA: TGTGCCAGCAGCTACGGGGGGGTCGAGGGCTACACCTTC
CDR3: CASSYGGVEGYTF

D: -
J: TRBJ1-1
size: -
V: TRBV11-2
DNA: TGTGCCAGCGAGACAGCAACTGAAGCTTTCTTT
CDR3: CASETATEAFF

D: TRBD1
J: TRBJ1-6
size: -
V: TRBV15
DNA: TGTGCCACCAGCAGAGGGACAGGGAATTCACCCCTCCACTTT
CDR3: CATSRGTGNSPLHF

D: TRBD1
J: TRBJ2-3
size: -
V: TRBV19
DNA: TGTGCCAGTAGTAATCGAGGGGGCCGTACAGATACGCAGTATTTT
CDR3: CASSNRGGRTDTQYF

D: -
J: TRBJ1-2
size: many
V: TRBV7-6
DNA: TGTGCCAGCAGCCCCGAATCGCATGGGAGCTATGGCTACACCTTC
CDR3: CASSPESHGSYGYTF

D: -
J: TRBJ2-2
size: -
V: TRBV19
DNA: TGTGCCAGTAGTATACTAAACACCGGGGAGCTGTTTTTT
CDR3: CASSILNTGELFF

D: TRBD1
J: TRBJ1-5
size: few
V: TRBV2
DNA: TGTGCCAGCATGCGCGGTACAGGGGAATTTCAGCCCCAGCATTTT
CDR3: CASMRGTGEFQPQHF

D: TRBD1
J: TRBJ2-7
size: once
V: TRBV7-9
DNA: TGTGCCAGCAGGGACAGGGAGCGACCGGGGCAGTACTTC
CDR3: CASRDRERPGQYF

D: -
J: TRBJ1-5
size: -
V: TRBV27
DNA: TGTGCCAGCAGGACAGGAACCTATAGCAATCAGCCCCAGCATTTT
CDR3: CASRTGTYSNQPQHF

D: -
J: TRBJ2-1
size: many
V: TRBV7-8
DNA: TGTGCCAGCAGCTTAGCGCGACTGTTTACTTTTGGTTCCTACAATGAGCAGTTCTTC
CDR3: CASSLARLFTFGSYNEQFF

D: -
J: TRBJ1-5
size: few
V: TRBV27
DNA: TGTGCCAGCAGTTTATACGGTGTGCAGGACCCTTATAGCAATCAGCCCCAGCATTTT
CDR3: CASSLYGVQDPYSNQPQHF

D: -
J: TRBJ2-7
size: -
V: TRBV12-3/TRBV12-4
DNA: TGTGACAGCAGTCTAAGCCGGGAAACGAGACACGAGCAGTACTTC
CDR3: CDSSLSRETRHEQYF

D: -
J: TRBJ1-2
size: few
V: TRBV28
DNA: TGTGCCAGCAGTTTTAGTCGGGGCCGAATTAGGGGCTACACCTTC
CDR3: CASSFSRGRIRGYTF

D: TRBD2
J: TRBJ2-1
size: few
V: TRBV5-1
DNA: TGCGCCAGCAGTTTATTGGGGGAGGGCCCCGGTGAGCAGTTCTTC
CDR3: CASSLLGEGPGEQFF

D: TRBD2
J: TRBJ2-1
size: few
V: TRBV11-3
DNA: TGTGCCAGCAGCCCTCACCGACTAGCGGGAGAGTACAATGAGCAGTTCTTC
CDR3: CASSPHRLAGEYNEQFF

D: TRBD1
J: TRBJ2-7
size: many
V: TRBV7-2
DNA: TGTGCCAGCAGCGTTAGGACAGGGGACGTCTACGAGCAGTACTTC
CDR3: CASSVRTGDVYEQYF

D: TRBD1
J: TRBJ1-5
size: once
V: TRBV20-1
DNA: TGCAGTGCGTCTCAACAGGGGGGGAATCAGCCCCAGCATTTT
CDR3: CSASQQGGNQPQHF

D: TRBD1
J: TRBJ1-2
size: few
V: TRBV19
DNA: TGTGCCAGTTCCCGACGGCAGGGGGCTGCTGGTGGCTACACCTTC
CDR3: CASSRRQGAAGGYTF

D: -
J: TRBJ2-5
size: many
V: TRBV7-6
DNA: TGTGCCAGCAGCTTTTTCTCCAGCACTAGGGCGGAGACCCAGTACTTC
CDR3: CASSFFSSTRAETQYF

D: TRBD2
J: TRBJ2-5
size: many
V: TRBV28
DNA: TGTGCCAGCAGTCCCTGGCGGGGGGGGCTCGGAGAGACCCAGTACTTC
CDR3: CASSPWRGGLGETQYF

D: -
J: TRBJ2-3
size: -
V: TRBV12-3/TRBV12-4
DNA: TGTGCCAGCAGCCCCCGCTTCGGCGGGATAGTCACAGATACGCAGTATTTT
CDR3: CASSPRFGGIVTDTQYF

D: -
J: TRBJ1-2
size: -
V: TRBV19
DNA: TGTGCCAGTATTATTTGGGGGGCCTCGAGCGGCTACACCTTC
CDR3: CASIIWGASSGYTF

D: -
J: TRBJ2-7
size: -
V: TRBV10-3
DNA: TGTGCCATCAGTGAGTCGCTAGGGAATCATTACGAGCAGTACTTC
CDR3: CAISESLGNHYEQYF

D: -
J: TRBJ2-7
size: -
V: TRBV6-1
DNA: TGTGCCAGCACCGGAAACGTTGGGACAACTAACGAGCAGTACTTC
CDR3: CASTGNVGTTNEQYF

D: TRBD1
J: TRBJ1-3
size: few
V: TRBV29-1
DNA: TGCAGCGCCCAAAGGGACAGCTCTGGAAACACCATTTATTTT
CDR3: CSAQRDSSGNTIYF

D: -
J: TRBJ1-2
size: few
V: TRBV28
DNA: TGTGCCAGCAGTCCATCAGATGGGACCGGCTACACCTTC
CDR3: CASSPSDGTGYTF

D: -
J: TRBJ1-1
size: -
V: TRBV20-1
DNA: TGCAGTGCGCCCCCTAGAAGGAGTTACACTGAAGCTTTCTTT
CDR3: CSAPPRRSYTEAFF

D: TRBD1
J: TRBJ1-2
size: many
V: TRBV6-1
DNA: TGTGCCAGCAGTGGGACAGGCCTGGGGGACTACACCTTC
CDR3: CASSGTGLGDYTF

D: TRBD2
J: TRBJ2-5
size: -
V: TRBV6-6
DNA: TGTCCCAGCAGTTGGGGCGGGAGGGAAGAGACCCAGTACTTC
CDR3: CPSSWGGREETQYF

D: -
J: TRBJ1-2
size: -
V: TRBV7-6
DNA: TGTTCCAGCAGCTTGGGAGGGGACTATGGCTACACCTTC
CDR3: CSSSLGGDYGYTF

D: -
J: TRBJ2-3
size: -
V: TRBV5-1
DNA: TGCGCCAGCAGCTCCCCCGTAGGCACAAGAGATCCCGCGAGCACAGATACGCAGTATTTT
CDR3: CASSSPVGTRDPASTDTQYF

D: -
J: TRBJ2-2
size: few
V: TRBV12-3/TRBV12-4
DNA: TGTGCCAGCAGTTTAGGATCTAGGAGACTGGGGAACACCGGGGAGCTGTTTTTT
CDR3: CASSLGSRRLGNTGELFF

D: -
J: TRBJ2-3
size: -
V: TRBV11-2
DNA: TGTGCCAGCAGCTTAGATTACGAGATTCCTAGCACAGATACGCAGTATTTT
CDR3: CASSLDYEIPSTDTQYF

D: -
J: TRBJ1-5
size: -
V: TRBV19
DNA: TGTGCCAGTAGTATAAAACAGCCTGATCAGCCCCAGCATTTT
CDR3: CASSIKQPDQPQHF

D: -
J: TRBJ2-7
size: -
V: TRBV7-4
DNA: TGTGCCAGCAGCTTAGCGGGGAACGTTTACGAGCAGTACTTC
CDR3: CASSLAGNVYEQYF